What follows are 32 T cell receptor beta chains derived from one specimen sequenced in a study of blood T cell repertoires in COVID-19. Here immunoSEQ multiplex PCR was the method, and the copy in TCRdb shows in-frame clones only, minus some. The sample lists fewer than 250,000 clones; roughly 86% were seen once. Sequenced: peripheral blood. Every receptor here comes from a man aged 45-65 years with acute or convalescent COVID-19.

This chain joins TRBV4-1 and TRBJ2-2; a possible D gene is TRBD2 (6 bases). V lost 0 bases, J lost 4 bases, and 12 bases lay in between. Germline V gene lookup returns CDR1 MGHRA and CDR2 YSYEKL. The CDR3 runs to 16 residues. CDR3 sequence reads: CASSQDPGGSTGELFF. In nucleotides, the CDR3 is TGCGCCAGCAGCCAAGATCCCGGGGGTAGCACCGGGGAGCTGTTTTTT.

As for this clone: Additional DNA sequences in this sample encode the identical CDR3. The chain couples TRBV6-5 to TRBJ2-7; 13 bases are a match to TRBD2. After removal of 6 bases from V and 3 bases from J, the junction contained 2 bases not matched to a gene. This CDR3 comprises 14 residues. Germline CDR1 reads MNHEY; CDR2 reads SVGAGI. CDR3 loop: CASSWTSGSYEQYF. CDR3 nucleotides: TGTGCCAGCAGCTGGACTAGCGGGAGCTACGAGCAGTACTTC.

DNA of the CDR3: TGTGCCAGTAGTGAGACAGGGGGGAACAATGAGCAGTTCTTC. This gives the protein CASSETGGNNEQFF. The rearrangement uses TRBV19 and TRBJ2-1; 9 bases agree with TRBD1. Germline V lookup: CDR1 LNHDA, CDR2 SQIVND (reference sequence). The J segment lost 5 bases and the V segment lost 5 bases, leaving 4 bases of the junction unmatched. The CDR3 has 14 amino acids.

The V call is TRBV5-4, the J call TRBJ2-2; 10 bases are shared with TRBD1. V lost 4 bases and J lost 7; bases outside the gene matches: 19. CDR1 is SGHNT, CDR2 YYREEE, per germline (reference sequence). The length of the CDR3 is 19 residues. The CDR3 nucleotides are TGTGCCAGCAGCCCGCACCGGGACAGGGGAACTCGCTGGATCGGGGAGCTGTTTTTT. Its protein is CASSPHRDRGTRWIGELFF.

J is TRBJ1-2 and V is TRBV7-2, with 10 positions matching TRBD1. The CDR3 sequence is 16 residues long. The junction had 10 bases not matched to a gene; V was cut back by 1 base and J by 8 bases. Germline V lookup: CDR1 SGHTA, CDR2 FQGNSA. The CDR3, as DNA: TGTGCCAGCAGCTTAGGGACAGGGGGACCCTTCCTGGGCTACACCTTC. This gives the protein CASSLGTGGPFLGYTF.

A single count supports this clone. The rearrangement uses TRBV6-5 and TRBJ1-4; D is undetermined. Per the germline V gene, CDR1 is MNHEY and CDR2 is SVGAGI. V dropped 0 bases and J dropped 8 bases, with 16 bases sitting between them. There are 16 residues in the CDR3. CDR3 loop: CASSYSNYRAGEKLFF. CDR3 sequence (DNA): TGTGCCAGCAGTTACTCGAATTACCGGGCGGGCGAAAAACTGTTTTTT.

The chain employs TRBV11-2 and TRBJ1-2; D might be TRBD1 (6 bases). This CDR3 has 12 residues. CDR1 and CDR2 (germline): SGHAT, FQNNGV. Deletions cut 5 bases from V and 5 bases from J, with 9 bases between. The CDR3: CASSITGYGYTF. The DNA for the CDR3 is TGTGCCAGCAGCATCACAGGGTATGGCTACACCTTC. Full variable domain (rest looked up from reference TRBV11-2 and TRBJ1-2): EAGVAQSPRYKIIEKRQSVAFWCNPISGHATLYWYQQILGQGPKLLIQFQNNGVVDDSQLPKDRFSAERLKGVDSTLKIQPAKLEDSAVYLCASSITGYGYTFGSGTRLTVV.

The genes are TRBV6-4 and TRBJ1-1; no clear D. The V and J ends lost 8 bases and 3 bases respectively, with 19 bases between them. Germline V CDR1 and CDR2: MRHNA, SNTAGT. The CDR3 has 15 amino acids. CDR3 DNA sequence: TGTGCCAGCTCCTTAGACTCGGCCCGGGACACTGAAGCTTTCTTT. Encoded protein: CASSLDSARDTEAFF.

The chain has TRBV19 and TRBJ1-1; TRBD1 matches at 7 bases. This CDR3 spans 13 amino acids. V lost 8 bases to trimming and J lost 4 bases; unmatched junction nucleotides: 7. Germline CDR1 LNHDA, CDR2 SQIVND (reference sequence). The CDR3 DNA follows: TGTGCCAGTCAGGGCAGGGGGTTCACTGAAGCTTTCTTT. This sequence encodes CASQGRGFTEAFF.

CDR3 DNA: TGTGCCATCAGGGACAAGGACACTGAAGCTTTCTTT. This encodes CAIRDKDTEAFF. The chain combines TRBV10-3 with TRBJ1-1; possibly TRBD1 for D (5 bases). Germline-derived CDR1 and CDR2 are ENHRY and SYGVKD. V lost 6 bases and J 3 bases, leaving 8 bases between the germline ends. The CDR3 totals 12 residues.

The chain recombines TRBV2 with TRBJ2-3; possible D gene TRBD1, 6 bases. The CDR3 loop spans 13 amino acids. V lost 4 bases, J lost 5 bases, and 10 bases lay in between. CDR1 and CDR2 (germline): SNHLY, FYNNEI. The CDR3 DNA reads TGTGCCAGCAGTGGGGGGCACGGAGATACGCAGTATTTT. Its protein is CASSGGHGDTQYF. Using reference TRBV2 and TRBJ2-3 for the parts outside the CDR3, the full variable domain is EPEVTQTPSHQVTQMGQEVILRCVPISNHLYFYWYRQILGQKVEFLVSFYNNEISEKSEIFDDQFSVERPDGSNFTLKIRSTKLEDSAMYFCASSGGHGDTQYFGPGTRLTVL.

V gene TRBV5-8 combines with J gene TRBJ2-1, with unresolved D. CDR1 and CDR2 from the germline V gene are SGHTS and YDEGEE. V was cut by 2 bases and J by 3 bases, with 15 bases left in between. The CDR3 sequence is 16 residues long. The CDR3 is CASSFGGLPGYNEQFF. Written as DNA, the CDR3 is TGTGCCAGCAGCTTCGGCGGCCTTCCGGGCTACAATGAGCAGTTCTTC.

This sequence joins TRBV11-3 and TRBJ2-5, with TRBD1 as a possible D gene (6 bases). The CDR3 has 17 residues. Trimming shortened V by 2 bases and J by 0 bases, and 16 bases separated the two germline ends. The germline CDR1 and CDR2 sequences are SGHNT and YENEEA. CDR3 loop: CASSLQGRKPYQETQYF. In nucleotides, the CDR3 is TGTGCCAGCAGCTTACAGGGGAGAAAACCGTACCAAGAGACCCAGTACTTC.

The chain is built from TRBV19 and TRBJ2-7, with a tentative D call TRBD1 (5 bases). Deletions cut 5 bases from V and 4 bases from J, with 12 bases between. This CDR3 region has 13 residues. The germline V gene has CDR1 LNHDA and CDR2 SQIVND (reference sequence). CDR3 in amino acids: CASSSTDKYEQYF. The DNA of the CDR3 is TGTGCCAGTAGTTCCACGGACAAGTACGAGCAGTACTTC.

The genes are TRBV9 and TRBJ1-1; D is perhaps TRBD1 (6 bases). This CDR3 has 15 residues. Per germline, CDR1 SGDLS and CDR2 YYNGEE. The V and J ends lost 0 bases and 1 base respectively, with 10 bases between them. This chain's CDR3 is CASSVGGQQNTEAFF. In DNA, the CDR3 is TGTGCCAGCAGCGTAGGAGGACAGCAGAACACTGAAGCTTTCTTT.

The chain carries TRBV11-2 and TRBJ2-7; D gene unclear. CDR3 length: 13 amino acids. Germline V CDR1 and CDR2: SGHAT, FQNNGV. The germline V and J ends were trimmed by 0 bases and 4 bases, with 7 bases remaining between them. CDR3 protein: CASSLEFRYEQYF. The CDR3 nucleotides are TGTGCCAGCAGCTTAGAGTTTCGGTACGAGCAGTACTTC.

As concerns this clone: A far larger clone is only one base removed, so a read error is likely. The chain joins TRBV6-5 to TRBJ2-7; 9 nucleotides agree with TRBD1. Germline V gives CDR1 MNHEY, CDR2 SVGAGI. The V gene end was trimmed by 5 bases and the J gene end by 1 base; junction bases not matched to a gene: 3. The CDR3 runs 14 residues. The CDR3 is CASSPGTGSYEQYF. CDR3 in DNA: TGTGCCAGCAGTCCCGGGACAGGGTCCTACGAGCAGTACTTC.

The CDR3 nucleotides are TGTGCCAGCAGCCAAGATCGACGCGGGGGGGCCGGGGAGCTGTTTTTT. The encoded protein is CASSQDRRGGAGELFF. The gene calls are TRBV4-2 and TRBJ2-2; 9 bases match TRBD2. This CDR3 region has 16 residues. Losses at the gene ends were 0 bases for V and 6 bases for J; bases not matched to a gene: 5. CDR1 is LGHNA, CDR2 YNFKEQ, per germline.

This clone was detected only once. The chain joins TRBV3-1 (or the pseudogene TRBV3-2) to TRBJ2-3; 8 bases agree with TRBD2. The CDR3 is made up of 16 amino acids. The junction had 9 bases not matched to a gene; V was cut back by 5 bases and J by 2 bases. CDR1 and CDR2 (germline): LGHDT, YNNKEL (reference sequence). The CDR3 DNA reads TGTGCCAGCAGCGTTTGGCTAGCGGGTTCCACAGATACGCAGTATTTT. Encoded protein: CASSVWLAGSTDTQYF.

The chain links TRBV19 to TRBJ1-1, with D possibly TRBD1 on 6 matching bases. Germline CDR1 LNHDA, CDR2 SQIVND (reference sequence). Between the trimmed V and J ends, which lost 9 bases and 1 base, there was a span of 15 bases. The CDR3 totals 14 residues. The CDR3 coding sequence is TGTGCCAGCGCCCCGGGACACTGGAACACTGAAGCTTTCTTT. This translates into CASAPGHWNTEAFF.

The gene calls are TRBV30 and TRBJ1-1, with a tentative D call TRBD1 (6 bases). Germline V gene lookup returns CDR1 GTSNPN and CDR2 SVGIG (reference sequence). V gave up 0 bases and J gave up 5 bases, with 10 bases separating them. The CDR3 has 13 amino acids. The CDR3 loop is CAWSVGARTEAFF. The CDR3 nucleotides are TGTGCCTGGAGTGTGGGGGCCCGGACTGAAGCTTTCTTT. The full variable domain, its missing parts supplied by reference TRBV30 and TRBJ1-1, is SQTIHQWPATLVQPVGSPLSLECTVEGTSNPNLYWYRQAAGRGLQLLFYSVGIGQISSEVPQNLSASRPQDRQFILSSKKLLLSDSGFYLCAWSVGARTEAFFGQGTRLTVV.

The V call is TRBV6-1, the J call TRBJ1-1; D is perhaps TRBD1 (5 bases). The germline gives CDR1 MNHNS, CDR2 SASEGT. Between the trimmed V and J ends, which lost 3 bases and 6 bases, there was a span of 17 bases. The CDR3 runs to 15 residues. The CDR3 nucleotides are TGTGCCAGCAGTGAGGGTTGGAGGGGAGGATCTGAAGCTTTCTTT. The encoded protein is CASSEGWRGGSEAFF.

This chain uses TRBV6-5 with TRBJ2-7; TRBD2 is a possible D gene (6 bases). V was trimmed by 6 bases and J by 0 bases, leaving 15 bases between them. The CDR3 consists of 15 residues. Germline V gene sequence: CDR1 MNHEY, CDR2 SVGAGI. CDR3 DNA sequence: TGTGCCAGCAGAGAGGGACTGGGGAGCTCCTACGAGCAGTACTTC. Translated: CASREGLGSSYEQYF.

The genes are TRBV9 and TRBJ2-3, with TRBD2 matching 9 bases. This CDR3 comprises 15 residues. J lost 3 bases, V lost 2 bases, and 4 bases had no gene match. The germline CDR1 and CDR2 sequences are SGDLS and YYNGEE. Written as DNA, the CDR3 is TGTGCCAGCAGCGTTAGCGGGGGTTTGACAGATACGCAGTATTTT. Amino acids: CASSVSGGLTDTQYF.

The J gene is TRBJ1-5, the V gene TRBV30, with 8 nucleotides matching TRBD1. The junction had 4 bases not matched to a gene; V was cut back by 2 bases and J by 7 bases. The CDR3 has 13 amino acids. Germline-derived CDR1 and CDR2 are GTSNPN and SVGIG (reference sequence). This CDR3 is CAWSPDRDQPQHF. In DNA form, the CDR3 reads TGTGCCTGGAGTCCGGACAGGGACCAGCCCCAGCATTTT.

This chain joins TRBV3-1 (or the pseudogene TRBV3-2) and TRBJ2-1, with D possibly being TRBD2 (6 bases). The CDR3 extends over 16 amino acids. V lost 0 bases to trimming and J lost 0 bases, with 9 bases between them. The germline V gene encodes CDR1 LGHDT and CDR2 YNNKEL (reference sequence). Here the CDR3 reads CASSQEDGGSYNEQFF. The CDR3, as DNA: TGTGCCAGCAGCCAAGAAGACGGGGGCTCCTACAATGAGCAGTTCTTC.

This clone was picked up one time. This chain links TRBV11-3 with TRBJ2-1; no firm D call. From germline, CDR1 is SGHNT and CDR2 YENEEA. This CDR3 region has 12 residues. Trimming left V 2 bases short and J 8 bases short, with 7 bases between. CDR3 sequence (DNA): TGTGCCAGCAGCTTACTAGGAGATGAGCAGTTCTTC. It codes for CASSLLGDEQFF.

V and J are TRBV30 and TRBJ1-2, with D perhaps matching TRBD1 (5 bases). The CDR3 contains 15 residues. V shed 4 bases and J shed 4 bases, with 19 bases lying between them. Germline V gives CDR1 GTSNPN, CDR2 SVGIG (reference sequence). In nucleotides, the CDR3 is TGTGCCTGGATACGGACCAGGGCCTTACTCTATGGCTACACCTTC. Amino acid sequence: CAWIRTRALLYGYTF.

The chain carries TRBV4-1 and TRBJ2-7; TRBD1 is a possible D gene (6 bases). Trimming stripped 5 bases from V and 5 bases from J, with 22 bases between. Germline values: CDR1 MGHRA, CDR2 YSYEKL. The CDR3 is 16 residues long. The CDR3 nucleotides read TGCGCCAGCAGCGCCCGCATCTTCCAGGGGATCGACGAGCAGTACTTC. Encoded protein: CASSARIFQGIDEQYF.

The chain carries TRBV11-3 and TRBJ2-4; 10 bases align to TRBD1. The CDR3 covers 19 residues. The V gene end was trimmed by 6 bases and the J gene end by 0 bases; junction bases not matched to a gene: 14. Germline V gene data show CDR1 as SGHNT and CDR2 as YENEEA. DNA for the CDR3: TGTGCCAGCAGTCCCGGGACAGGGGTTTCCGGACTAGCCAAAAACATTCAGTACTTC. Its translation is CASSPGTGVSGLAKNIQYF. Supplemented by reference TRBV11-3 and TRBJ2-4, the full variable domain reads EAGVVQSPRYKIIEKKQPVAFWCNPISGHNTLYWYLQNLGQGPELLIRYENEEAVDDSQLPKDRFSAERLKGVDSTLKIQPAELGDSAVYLCASSPGTGVSGLAKNIQYFGAGTRLSVL.

There are a few counts of this clone. The chain uses TRBV2 and TRBJ2-2; 11 bases fit TRBD2. Germline CDR1 SNHLY, CDR2 FYNNEI. This CDR3 has 17 residues. V shed 5 bases and J 1 base; nucleotides not matched to a gene: 6. CDR3 DNA: TGTGCCAGCAGTACTCCGACTAGCGGGAAGAACACCGGGGAGCTGTTTTTT. This gives the protein CASSTPTSGKNTGELFF.

In this sample, this clone turned up a few times. The chain is built from TRBV2 and TRBJ2-7; D gene unclear. The CDR3 runs 13 residues. Germline CDR1 is SNHLY and CDR2 is FYNNEI. Trimming cost V 7 bases and J 3 bases, with 13 bases left between them. The CDR3 here is CASKYNNRYEQYF. CDR3 DNA: TGTGCCAGCAAGTACAATAATCGCTACGAGCAGTACTTC. The full variable domain, in which reference TRBV2 and TRBJ2-7 provide the parts outside the CDR3, is EPEVTQTPSHQVTQMGQEVILRCVPISNHLYFYWYRQILGQKVEFLVSFYNNEISEKSEIFDDQFSVERPDGSNFTLKIRSTKLEDSAMYFCASKYNNRYEQYFGPGTRLTVT.